This T cell receptor (beta chain) was sequenced in a study of cytomegalovirus exposure and HLA in healthy donors. Profiling relied on immunoSEQ multiplex PCR, and the TCRdb table lists in-frame clones only, not all of them. The table includes 150,000 to 200,000 clones, 96% detected once. This CDR3 has 14 residues. CDR1 WSHSY and CDR2 SAAADI come from the germline V gene. The ends lost 6 bases at V and 6 bases at J; junction bases unmatched: 7. This sequence was found in a woman between 18 and 30 years old in good health and CMV-seronegative. The chain is built from TRBV10-2 and TRBJ2-3; 9 positions agree with TRBD1. Specimen: PBMCs. The CDR3 region has the DNA TGCGCCAGCAGGGAGGGGACAGGGTTGGATACGCAGTATTTT. Residues: CASREGTGLDTQYF.